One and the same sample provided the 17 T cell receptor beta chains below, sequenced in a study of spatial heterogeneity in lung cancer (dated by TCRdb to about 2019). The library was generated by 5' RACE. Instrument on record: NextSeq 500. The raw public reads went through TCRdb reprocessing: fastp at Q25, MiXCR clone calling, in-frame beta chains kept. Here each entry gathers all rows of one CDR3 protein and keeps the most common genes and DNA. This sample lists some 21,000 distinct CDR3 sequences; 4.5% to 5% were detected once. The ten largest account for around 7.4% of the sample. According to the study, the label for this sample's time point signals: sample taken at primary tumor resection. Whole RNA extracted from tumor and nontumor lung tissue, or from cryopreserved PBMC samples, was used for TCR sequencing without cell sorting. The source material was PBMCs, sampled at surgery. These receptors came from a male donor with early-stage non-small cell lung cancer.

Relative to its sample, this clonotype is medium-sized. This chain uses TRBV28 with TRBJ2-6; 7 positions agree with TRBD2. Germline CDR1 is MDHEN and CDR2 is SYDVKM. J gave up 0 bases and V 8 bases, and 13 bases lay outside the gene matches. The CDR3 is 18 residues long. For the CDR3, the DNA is TGTGCCAGCCGCCAGGTCCCGGGGGGAAACTCTGGGGCCAACGTCCTGACTTTC. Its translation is CASRQVPGGNSGANVLTF.

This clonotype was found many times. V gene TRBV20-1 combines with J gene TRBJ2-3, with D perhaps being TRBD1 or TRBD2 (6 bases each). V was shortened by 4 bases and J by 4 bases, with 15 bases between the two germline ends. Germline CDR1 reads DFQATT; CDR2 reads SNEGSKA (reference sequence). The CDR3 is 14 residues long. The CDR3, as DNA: TGCAGTGCTAAGGGGGGCCTTGAGGCAGATACGCAGTATTTT. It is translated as CSAKGGLEADTQYF.

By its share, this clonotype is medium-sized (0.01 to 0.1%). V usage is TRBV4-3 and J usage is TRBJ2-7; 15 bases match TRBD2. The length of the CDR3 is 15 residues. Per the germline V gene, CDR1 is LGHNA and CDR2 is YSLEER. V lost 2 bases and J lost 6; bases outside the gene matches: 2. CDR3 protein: CASSQWTSGRVEQYF. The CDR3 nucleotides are TGCGCCAGCAGCCAATGGACTAGCGGGAGGGTCGAGCAGTACTTC.

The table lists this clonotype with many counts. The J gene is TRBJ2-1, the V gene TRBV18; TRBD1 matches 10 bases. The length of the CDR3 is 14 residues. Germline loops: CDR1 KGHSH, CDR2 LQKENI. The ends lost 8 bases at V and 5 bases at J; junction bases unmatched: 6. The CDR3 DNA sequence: TGTGCCAGCGCAACAGGGACAGGGGACAATGAGCAGTTCTTC. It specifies CASATGTGDNEQFF.

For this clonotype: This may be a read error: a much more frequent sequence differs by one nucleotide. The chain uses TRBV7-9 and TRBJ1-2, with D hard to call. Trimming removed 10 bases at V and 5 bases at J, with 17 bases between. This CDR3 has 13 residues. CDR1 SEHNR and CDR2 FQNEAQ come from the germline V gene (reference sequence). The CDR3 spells CANSIQTSYGYTF. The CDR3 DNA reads TGTGCCAATAGTATTCAGACTTCTTATGGCTACACCTTC.

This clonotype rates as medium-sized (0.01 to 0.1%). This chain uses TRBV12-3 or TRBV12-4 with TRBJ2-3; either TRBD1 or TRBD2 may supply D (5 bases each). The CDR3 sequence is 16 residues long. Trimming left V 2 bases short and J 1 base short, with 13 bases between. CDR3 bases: TGTGCCAGCAGTTTAAGGACTGGGGCCGGCACAGATACGCAGTATTTT. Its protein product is CASSLRTGAGTDTQYF.

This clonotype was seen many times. In DNA form, the CDR3 reads TGTGCCAGCAGCGTCCAAGGAGCGGGGGTTTACAATGAGCAGTTCTTC. Amino acid sequence: CASSVQGAGVYNEQFF. The rearrangement links TRBV7-2 to TRBJ2-1, with 8 bases fitting TRBD2. Germline CDR1 and CDR2: SGHTA and FQGNSA. CDR3 length equals 16 residues. The trim removed 5 bases at V and 4 bases at J, leaving 10 bases unmatched.

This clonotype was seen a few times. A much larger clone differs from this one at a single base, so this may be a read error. CDR3 sequence (DNA): TGTGCCAGCACTTTACTACGGAGAGAGCAAGAGACCCAGTACTTC. Translated, it gives CASTLLRREQETQYF. The rearrangement links TRBV28 to TRBJ2-5; D uncertain. This CDR3 contains 15 residues. Per germline, CDR1 MDHEN and CDR2 SYDVKM.

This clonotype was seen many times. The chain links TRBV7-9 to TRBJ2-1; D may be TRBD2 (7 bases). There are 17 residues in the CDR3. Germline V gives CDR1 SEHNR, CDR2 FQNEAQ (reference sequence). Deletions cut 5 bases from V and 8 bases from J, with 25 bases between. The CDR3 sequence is CASSPPVLGGGGDEQFF. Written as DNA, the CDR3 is TGTGCCAGCAGCCCACCGGTCTTGGGCGGAGGGGGGGATGAGCAGTTCTTC.

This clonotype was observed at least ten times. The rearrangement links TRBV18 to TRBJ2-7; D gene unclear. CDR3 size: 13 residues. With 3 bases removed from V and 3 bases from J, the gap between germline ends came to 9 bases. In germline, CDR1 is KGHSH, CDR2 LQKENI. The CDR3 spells CASSPLESYEQYF. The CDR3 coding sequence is TGTGCCAGCTCACCCCTCGAAAGCTACGAGCAGTACTTC.

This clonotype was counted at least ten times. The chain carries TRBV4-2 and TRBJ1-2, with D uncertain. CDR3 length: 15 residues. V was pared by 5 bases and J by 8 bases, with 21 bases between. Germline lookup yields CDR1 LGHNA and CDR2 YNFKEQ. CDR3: CASSSPGRIDEGYTF. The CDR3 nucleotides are TGTGCCAGCAGCTCCCCTGGACGGATTGACGAGGGCTACACCTTC.

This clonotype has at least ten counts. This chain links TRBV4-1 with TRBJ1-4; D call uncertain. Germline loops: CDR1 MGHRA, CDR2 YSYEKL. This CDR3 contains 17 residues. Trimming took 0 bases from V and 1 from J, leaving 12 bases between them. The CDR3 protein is CASSQEGGLRTNEKLFF. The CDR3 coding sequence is TGCGCCAGCAGCCAAGAAGGAGGGTTGAGAACTAATGAAAAACTGTTTTTT.

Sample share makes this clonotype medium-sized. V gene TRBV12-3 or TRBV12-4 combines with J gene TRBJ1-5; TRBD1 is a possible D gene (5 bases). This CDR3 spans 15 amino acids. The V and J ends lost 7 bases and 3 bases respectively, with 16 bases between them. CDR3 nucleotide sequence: TGTGCCAGCACCGCATGGGGCAGTATCAATCAGCCCCAGCATTTT. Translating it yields CASTAWGSINQPQHF.

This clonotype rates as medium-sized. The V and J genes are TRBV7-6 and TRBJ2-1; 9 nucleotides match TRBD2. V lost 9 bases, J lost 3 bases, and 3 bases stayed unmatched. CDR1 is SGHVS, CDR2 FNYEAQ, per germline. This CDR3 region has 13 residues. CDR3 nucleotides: TGTGCCAGTGCGACTAGCGGCTACAATGAGCAGTTCTTC. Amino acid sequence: CASATSGYNEQFF. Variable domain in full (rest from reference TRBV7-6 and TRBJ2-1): GAGVSQSPRYKVTKRGQDVALRCDPISGHVSLYWYRQALGQGPEFLTYFNYEAQQDKSGLPNDRFSAERPEGSISTLTIQRTEQRDSAMYRCASATSGYNEQFFGPGTRLTVL.

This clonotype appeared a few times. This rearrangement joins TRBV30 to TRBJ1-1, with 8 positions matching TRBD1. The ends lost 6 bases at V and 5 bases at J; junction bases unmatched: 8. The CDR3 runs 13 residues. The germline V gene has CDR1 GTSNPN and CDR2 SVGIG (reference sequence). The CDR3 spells CACSGQGVTEAFF. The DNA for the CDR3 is TGTGCCTGTTCTGGACAGGGTGTAACTGAAGCTTTCTTT.

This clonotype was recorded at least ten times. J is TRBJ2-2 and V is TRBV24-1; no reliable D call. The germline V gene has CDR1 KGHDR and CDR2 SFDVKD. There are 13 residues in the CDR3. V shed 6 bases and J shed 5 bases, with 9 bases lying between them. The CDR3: CATSLGTTGELFF. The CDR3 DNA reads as TGTGCCACCAGTTTGGGTACGACCGGGGAGCTGTTTTTT.

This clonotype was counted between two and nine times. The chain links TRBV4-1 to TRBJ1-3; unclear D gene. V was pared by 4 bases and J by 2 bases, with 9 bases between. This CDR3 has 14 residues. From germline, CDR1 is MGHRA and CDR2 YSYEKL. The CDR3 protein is CASSPGPPGNTIYF. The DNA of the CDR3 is TGCGCCAGCAGCCCAGGACCCCCTGGAAACACCATATATTTT.